This TCR beta chain was observed in a study of molecular identifiers for immune sequencing clone quantification. Each library that profiled naive CD8 cells came from approximately 20,000 to 1,000,000 sorted cells with 10%, 30% or 50% RNA. Sorting captured naive CD8 T cells as CD8+CD4-CCR7+CD45RA+. The CDR3 loop spans 16 amino acids. The V and J ends lost 3 bases and 5 bases, in that order; junction bases with no gene match: 7. Bulk TCR library preparation followed previously described methods with listed TCR primers. One entry per CDR3 protein, called by TCRdb with MiXCR from the PCR reads. Of around 65,000 distinct CDR3 sequences detected, roughly 18% appear once; the ten largest clones hold 1.5% to 1.7%.

The sample was naive CD8+ T cells from blood, with Jurkat cell RNA spiked in. Regarding subset: FACS-sorted CD8+CD4-CCR7+CD45RA+ naive T cells. The rearrangement joins TRBV12-3 or TRBV12-4 to TRBJ2-7; 13 bases agree with TRBD2. This receptor was obtained from a human donor in good health. Some libraries in this study had Jurkat cell RNA spiked in. The CDR3 reads CASSFGLAGAADEQYF. Written as DNA, the CDR3 is TGTGCCAGCAGTTTTGGACTAGCGGGAGCAGCAGACGAGCAGTACTTC.